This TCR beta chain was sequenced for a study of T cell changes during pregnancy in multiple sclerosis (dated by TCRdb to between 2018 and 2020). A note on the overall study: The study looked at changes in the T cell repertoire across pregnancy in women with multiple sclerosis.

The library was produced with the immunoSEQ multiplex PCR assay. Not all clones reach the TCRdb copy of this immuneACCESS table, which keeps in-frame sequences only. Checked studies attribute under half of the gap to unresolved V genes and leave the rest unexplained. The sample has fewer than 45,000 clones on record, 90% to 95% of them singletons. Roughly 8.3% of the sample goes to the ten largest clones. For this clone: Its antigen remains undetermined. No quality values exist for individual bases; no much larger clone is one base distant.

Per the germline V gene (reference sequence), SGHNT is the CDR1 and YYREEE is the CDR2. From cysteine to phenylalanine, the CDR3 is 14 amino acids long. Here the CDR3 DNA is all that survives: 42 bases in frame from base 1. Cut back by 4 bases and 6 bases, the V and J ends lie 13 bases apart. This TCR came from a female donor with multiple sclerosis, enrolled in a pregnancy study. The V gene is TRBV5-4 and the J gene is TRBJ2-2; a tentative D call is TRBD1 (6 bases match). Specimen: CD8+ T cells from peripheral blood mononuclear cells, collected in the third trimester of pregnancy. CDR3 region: CASSILQGPGELFF. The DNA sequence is TGTGCCAGCAGCATCCTACAGGGCCCCGGGGAGCTGTTTTTT.